These 32 T cell receptor beta chains originate from one sample sequenced in a study of cytomegalovirus exposure and HLA in healthy donors. The PCR contained 60 Vbeta and 13 Jbeta primers. Data came from immunoSEQ multiplex PCR; TCRdb stores just in-frame clones and leaves some out. The sample yields 190,000 or so clones, under 90% seen once. Material: PBMCs. All receptors come from a boy between 2 and 10 years old in good health and CMV-seronegative.

V usage is TRBV7-9 and J usage is TRBJ2-2, with 9 nucleotides matching TRBD1. Trimming removed 2 bases from V and 5 bases from J; junction bases left unmatched: 6. The CDR3 length is 16 residues. Germline lookup yields CDR1 SEHNR and CDR2 FQNEAQ (reference sequence). The CDR3 DNA sequence: TGTGCCAGCAGCTTACGTGGACAGGGGATAACCGGGGAGCTGTTTTTT. This translates into CASSLRGQGITGELFF.

The chain carries TRBV27 and TRBJ1-4; 9 bases map to TRBD1. CDR1 and CDR2 from the germline V gene are MNHEY and SMNVEV (reference sequence). This CDR3 has 15 residues. V was clipped by 2 bases and J by 8 bases; unmatched bases: 6. CDR3 protein: CASSLLRDRDEKLFF. The CDR3 DNA is TGTGCCAGCAGTTTACTCCGGGACAGGGACGAAAAACTGTTTTTT.

The chain employs TRBV11-2 and TRBJ2-7, with D possibly matching TRBD2 (5 bases). Looked up from germline, CDR1 is SGHAT and CDR2 is FQNNGV. The CDR3 has 18 amino acids. The V end was cut by 2 bases, the J end by 0 bases, with 20 bases between. CDR3 in DNA: TGTGCCAGCAGCTTAAAGTTTAGCGCCGGCTATCCCTCCTACGAGCAGTACTTC. Its protein is CASSLKFSAGYPSYEQYF. Based on the CDR3 plus reference TRBV11-2 and TRBJ2-7, the full variable domain is EAGVAQSPRYKIIEKRQSVAFWCNPISGHATLYWYQQILGQGPKLLIQFQNNGVVDDSQLPKDRFSAERLKGVDSTLKIQPAKLEDSAVYLCASSLKFSAGYPSYEQYFGPGTRLTVT.

This clone was counted a single time. The V and J genes are TRBV7-2 and TRBJ1-2, with D possibly being TRBD1 (6 bases). Trimming pared 3 bases from V and 2 bases from J, leaving 13 bases between. Germline values: CDR1 SGHTA, CDR2 FQGNSA. The CDR3 contains 15 residues. This CDR3 is CASSLDRFVNYGYTF. The CDR3 coding sequence is TGTGCCAGCAGCTTGGACAGATTCGTCAACTATGGCTACACCTTC.

The chain carries TRBV19 and TRBJ1-1; no definite D call. Germline values: CDR1 LNHDA, CDR2 SQIVND (reference sequence). The CDR3 is made up of 13 amino acids. Between the trimmed V and J ends, which lost 7 bases and 0 bases, there was a span of 9 bases. The CDR3 sequence is CASMGSLNTEAFF. The CDR3 DNA sequence: TGTGCCAGTATGGGCAGCTTGAACACTGAAGCTTTCTTT.

V gene TRBV7-3 combines with J gene TRBJ2-2; TRBD1 might be the D (6 bases). This CDR3 is 14 amino acids long. Germline CDR1 reads SGHTA; CDR2 reads FQGTGA. V gave up 5 bases and J gave up 4 bases, with 11 bases separating them. CDR3 protein: CASSPQGFTGELFF. Here the CDR3 DNA reads TGTGCCAGCAGCCCACAGGGATTCACCGGGGAGCTGTTTTTT. The variable domain in full, completed from reference TRBV7-3 and TRBJ2-2, reads GAGVSQTPSNKVTEKGKYVELRCDPISGHTALYWYRQSLGQGPEFLIYFQGTGAADDSGLPNDRFFAVRPEGSVSTLKIQRTERGDSAVYLCASSPQGFTGELFFGEGSRLTVL.

This clone was recorded only once. The rearrangement joins TRBV4-3 to TRBJ1-3; perhaps TRBD1 as D (6 bases). The CDR3 sequence is 15 residues long. Germline V gene lookup returns CDR1 LGHNA and CDR2 YSLEER. Deletions cut 0 bases from V and 8 bases from J, with 14 bases between. DNA for the CDR3: TGCGCCAGCAGCCAAGAGGCCAGGGCAGGGGACACCATATATTTT. This translates into CASSQEARAGDTIYF.

V is TRBV7-9 and J is TRBJ2-1, with D possibly TRBD2 on 7 matching bases. The CDR3 extends over 16 amino acids. The germline V gene has CDR1 SEHNR and CDR2 FQNEAQ (reference sequence). The germline V and J ends were trimmed by 1 base and 8 bases, with 18 bases remaining between them. The chain's CDR3 is CASSLDGLGGIHEQFF. CDR3 nucleotide sequence: TGTGCCAGCAGCTTAGACGGACTAGGGGGGATCCATGAGCAGTTCTTC.

V usage is TRBV7-2 and J usage is TRBJ2-1, with 7 bases that match TRBD2. The germline gives CDR1 SGHTA, CDR2 FQGNSA. V was clipped by 2 bases and J by 3 bases; unmatched bases: 1. This CDR3 has 14 amino acids. The CDR3 loop reads CASSLIAGYNEQFF. Written as DNA, the CDR3 is TGTGCCAGCAGCTTAATAGCGGGCTACAATGAGCAGTTCTTC. The full variable domain, completed using reference TRBV7-2 and TRBJ2-1, is GAGVSQSPSNKVTEKGKDVELRCDPISGHTALYWYRQSLGQGLEFLIYFQGNSAPDKSGLPSDRFSAERTGGSVSTLTIQRTQQEDSAVYLCASSLIAGYNEQFFGPGTRLTVL.

The chain has TRBV20-1 and TRBJ2-1, with D unclear. V lost 6 bases and J lost 10, with 10 bases in between. In germline, CDR1 is DFQATT, CDR2 SNEGSKA (reference sequence). The CDR3 consists of 10 residues. CDR3 in amino acids: CSARREEQFF. The CDR3 coding sequence is TGCAGTGCCAGAAGAGAGGAGCAGTTCTTC.

This chain connects TRBV27 to TRBJ1-2, with a weak D call TRBD1 (6 bases). The CDR3 runs to 14 residues. Between the trimmed V and J ends, which lost 4 bases and 6 bases, there was a span of 15 bases. Germline loops: CDR1 MNHEY, CDR2 SMNVEV (reference sequence). This CDR3 reads CASSSQGSRDGYTF. Written as DNA, the CDR3 is TGTGCCAGCAGTTCCCAGGGGTCACGCGATGGCTACACCTTC.

Worth noting for this clone: This specimen includes other DNA sequences encoding the same CDR3. V is TRBV5-6 and J is TRBJ1-2, with D unresolved. The CDR3 consists of 13 residues. Trimming took 1 base from V and 2 from J, leaving 6 bases between them. The germline V gene encodes CDR1 SGHDT and CDR2 YYEEEE. The CDR3 loop is CASSLTANYGYTF. CDR3 in DNA: TGTGCCAGCAGCTTGACTGCGAACTATGGCTACACCTTC.

This rearrangement joins TRBV11-1 to TRBJ2-5; 13 nucleotides match TRBD2. After removal of 5 bases from V and 7 bases from J, the junction contained 7 bases not matched to a gene. Germline values: CDR1 SGHAT, CDR2 FQDESV (reference sequence). The CDR3 length is 15 residues. CDR3 protein: CASSPLAGGPVTQYF. The CDR3, as DNA: TGTGCCAGCAGCCCACTAGCGGGGGGGCCAGTGACCCAGTACTTC.

V is TRBV2 and J is TRBJ1-2; TRBD1 agrees at 7 bases. The germline gives CDR1 SNHLY, CDR2 FYNNEI. The CDR3 is 14 residues long. Trimming took 6 bases from V and 5 from J; bases not matched to a gene: 9. CDR3: CASRVDRVTYGYTF. CDR3 coding DNA: TGTGCCAGCAGGGTCGACAGGGTTACGTATGGCTACACCTTC.

The chain recombines TRBV15 with TRBJ2-7; D remains unclear. The CDR3 runs 13 residues. Per germline, CDR1 LNHNV and CDR2 YYDKDF (reference sequence). Trimming left V 0 bases short and J 1 base short, with 4 bases between. This CDR3 reads CATSRDQSYEQYF. In DNA form, the CDR3 reads TGTGCCACCAGCAGAGATCAGTCCTACGAGCAGTACTTC. Filled out from reference TRBV15 and TRBJ2-7, the complete variable domain reads DAMVIQNPRYQVTQFGKPVTLSCSQTLNHNVMYWYQQKSSQAPKLLFHYYDKDFNNEADTPDNFQSRRPNTSFCFLDIRSPGLGDTAMYLCATSRDQSYEQYFGPGTRLTVT.

Worth noting for this clone: The sample has other DNA sequences that encode this CDR3 too. The chain recombines TRBV18 with TRBJ1-2; D is unresolved. Trimming pared 2 bases from V and 3 bases from J, leaving 7 bases between. The CDR3 is 13 amino acids. Per the germline V gene, CDR1 is KGHSH and CDR2 is LQKENI. CDR3 DNA sequence: TGTGCCAGCTCACCAGGGAGGGACTATGGCTACACCTTC. Encoded protein: CASSPGRDYGYTF.

The chain links TRBV10-3 to TRBJ1-1; no clear D. Germline lookup yields CDR1 ENHRY and CDR2 SYGVKD. V was shortened by 0 bases and J by 10 bases, with 18 bases between the two germline ends. CDR3 length equals 15 residues. The CDR3 DNA is TGTGCCATCAGTGAGTCGTTAGGACTGGGGATGGTAGCTTTCTTT. This translates into CAISESLGLGMVAFF.

This chain links TRBV27 with TRBJ2-7, with a tentative D call TRBD2 (6 bases). CDR1 is MNHEY and CDR2 is SMNVEV in the germline V gene (reference sequence). V was cut by 5 bases and J by 3 bases, with 11 bases left in between. This CDR3 is 13 amino acids long. CDR3 in DNA: TGTGCCAGCAGTCGGGGGAACCACTACGAGCAGTACTTC. Its protein product is CASSRGNHYEQYF.

V gene TRBV6-6 combines with J gene TRBJ2-3, with 7 bases identical to TRBD1. The CDR3 consists of 15 residues. V lost 6 bases to trimming and J lost 2 bases; unmatched junction nucleotides: 8. The germline V gene encodes CDR1 MNHNY and CDR2 SVGAGI (reference sequence). For the CDR3, the DNA is TGTGCCAGCAGCCGCACAGGGGCCGTCACAGATACGCAGTATTTT. Amino acids: CASSRTGAVTDTQYF.

The genes are TRBV5-1 and TRBJ2-7; 7 bases match TRBD2. There are 16 residues in the CDR3. The germline V gene has CDR1 SGHRS and CDR2 YFSETQ. V shed 4 bases, J shed 1 base, and the junction held 11 bases outside the gene matches. The CDR3 region is CASSPGPPGGSYEQYF. The CDR3 DNA reads TGCGCCAGCAGCCCAGGGCCCCCGGGGGGTTCCTACGAGCAGTACTTC.

The count of this clone is one. The J gene is TRBJ2-3, the V gene TRBV15, with TRBD1 matching over 7 bases. CDR1 and CDR2 from the germline V gene are LNHNV and YYDKDF (reference sequence). J was trimmed by 4 bases and V by 1 base; bases with no gene match: 8. The CDR3 sequence is 16 residues long. CDR3: CATSRVQAGGADTQYF. The CDR3 coding sequence is TGTGCCACCAGCAGAGTTCAAGCAGGGGGTGCAGATACGCAGTATTTT.

This clone was seen only once. The V call is TRBV30, the J call TRBJ2-3, with a tentative D call TRBD2 (7 bases). The germline V gene encodes CDR1 GTSNPN and CDR2 SVGIG (reference sequence). The ends were cut back, 1 base at V and 11 bases at J, with 13 bases in the middle. The CDR3 is 12 amino acids. The CDR3 region is CAWSEGGIGQYF. The CDR3, as DNA: TGTGCCTGGAGTGAGGGGGGGATCGGGCAGTATTTT.

J is TRBJ2-1 and V is TRBV5-4, with D perhaps matching TRBD2 (6 bases). The length of the CDR3 is 15 residues. V lost 3 bases and J 8 bases, leaving 18 bases between the germline ends. Looked up from germline, CDR1 is SGHNT and CDR2 is YYREEE (reference sequence). As DNA, the CDR3 is TGTGCCAGCAGCTCGGGGACCCCTCGCGGGGATGAGCAGTTCTTC. This codes for CASSSGTPRGDEQFF.

The chain is built from TRBV20-1 and TRBJ1-1; D is undetermined. Germline lookup yields CDR1 DFQATT and CDR2 SNEGSKA (reference sequence). Deletions cut 6 bases from V and 5 bases from J, with 10 bases between. This CDR3 region has 11 residues. This CDR3 is CSAIGGTEAFF. The CDR3 nucleotides are TGCAGTGCGATCGGAGGGACTGAAGCTTTCTTT.

This chain joins TRBV7-6 and TRBJ2-3, with D possibly matching TRBD2 (7 bases). Deletions cut 6 bases from V and 3 bases from J, with 16 bases between. The CDR3 runs 15 residues. Germline CDR1 reads SGHVS; CDR2 reads FNYEAQ. CDR3 DNA: TGTGCCAGCAGTCCCGCGGGGGCTGGGACAGATACGCAGTATTTT. Protein sequence: CASSPAGAGTDTQYF.

The chain couples TRBV5-4 to TRBJ2-6; the D call may be TRBD1 or TRBD2 (5 bases each). Trimming took 4 bases from V and 0 from J, leaving 11 bases between them. The CDR3 spans 16 residues. CDR1 is SGHNT and CDR2 is YYREEE in the germline V gene (reference sequence). The CDR3 reads CASSLGESSGANVLTF. CDR3 nucleotide sequence: TGTGCCAGCAGCCTGGGGGAGAGCTCTGGGGCCAACGTCCTGACTTTC.

V and J are TRBV29-1 and TRBJ2-1; no clear D gene. The ends were cut back, 0 bases at V and 0 bases at J, with 9 bases in the middle. CDR1 and CDR2 (germline): SQVTM, ANQGSEA. The CDR3 consists of 15 residues. The CDR3 protein is CSVEDRGSSYNEQFF. The CDR3 nucleotides are TGCAGCGTTGAAGATCGTGGTAGCTCCTACAATGAGCAGTTCTTC.

The sample holds a few counts of this clone. This rearrangement joins TRBV6-5 to TRBJ2-7; 9 bases are a match to TRBD1. CDR1 and CDR2 (germline): MNHEY, SVGAGI. Losses at the gene ends were 7 bases for V and 3 bases for J; bases not matched to a gene: 7. CDR3 length: 14 residues. This CDR3 reads CASTAGTGLYEQYF. CDR3 in DNA: TGTGCCAGCACCGCCGGGACAGGGCTCTACGAGCAGTACTTC.

V is TRBV4-2 and J is TRBJ2-5; 8 bases map to TRBD1. Trimming at V came to 1 base and at J to 5 bases, leaving 6 bases not matched to a gene. The V gene's germline CDR1 is LGHNA and CDR2 YNFKEQ. The CDR3 has 15 amino acids. DNA of the CDR3: TGTGCCAGCAGCCAAGGCAGGGGGCCCGGGGAGACCCAGTACTTC. Protein: CASSQGRGPGETQYF.

This chain uses TRBV5-5 with TRBJ1-6; 9 bases agree with TRBD1. J lost 6 bases, V lost 2 bases, and 6 bases had no gene match. The CDR3 is 16 amino acids. Germline CDR1 reads SGHKS; CDR2 reads YYEKEE (reference sequence). The DNA of the CDR3 is TGTGCCAGCAGCTTCCCTCCGGGACAGGGTAATTCACCCCTCCACTTT. Its protein is CASSFPPGQGNSPLHF. The whole variable domain, filled in from reference TRBV5-5 and TRBJ1-6, reads DAGVTQSPTHLIKTRGQQVTLRCSPISGHKSVSWYQQVLGQGPQFIFQYYEKEERGRGNFPDRFSARQFPNYSSELNVNALLLGDSALYLCASSFPPGQGNSPLHFGNGTRLTVT.

This clone appeared a single time. This chain connects TRBV4-3 to TRBJ2-1; TRBD2 aligns across 14 bases. Looked up from germline, CDR1 is LGHNA and CDR2 is YSLEER. The CDR3 loop spans 16 amino acids. The V segment lost 4 bases and the J segment 7 bases; nucleotides outside the gene matches: 6. The CDR3 spells CASSPWTSGGRNEQFF. CDR3 bases: TGCGCCAGCAGCCCCTGGACTAGCGGGGGGAGAAATGAGCAGTTCTTC.

The rearrangement links TRBV19 to TRBJ2-7; 7 nucleotides align to TRBD1. This CDR3 has 16 residues. V gave up 3 bases and J gave up 3 bases; unmatched junction bases: 11. The germline gives CDR1 LNHDA, CDR2 SQIVND (reference sequence). The CDR3 here is CASSIFNIQGNYEQYF. CDR3 coding DNA: TGTGCCAGTAGTATCTTCAACATACAGGGGAACTACGAGCAGTACTTC.